This T cell receptor (beta chain) was identified during a study of CXCR3-negative and CXCR3-positive naive CD8 T cells. General study points: In CXCR3-positive naive cells, the TRB CDR3s were more hydrophobic than in CXCR3-negative naive cells.

A note on this clonotype: Its target is unknown.

The libraries of TRB cDNA were prepared using 5' RACE with UMI labels. TCRdb re-called the 5' RACE reads and shows each CDR3 protein once, DNA omitted. This sample contains some 54,000 distinct CDR3 sequences. The CDR3 covers 14 residues. Looked up from germline, CDR1 is SQVTM and CDR2 is ANQGSEA. This clonotype was sampled from a human donor in good health. Some clones in this sample may be carry-over from other donors' samples. V gene TRBV29-1 combines with J gene TRBJ1-5; no DNA is available, so the TRBD1 call from TCRdb remains unchecked. The sequencing sample was made of naive CXCR3+ CD8+ T cells from blood. Documented subset: CD45RO-CCR7+CD27+CD95- naive CD8+ T cells expressing CXCR3 (TNR3+). The CDR3 sequence is CSVRTGESNQPQHF.